Following are 26 T cell receptor beta chains from one sample sequenced in a study of T cell repertoires in cytomegalovirus infection. TCRdb ran MiXCR on the reads and lists one entry per CDR3 protein. The sample contains more than 250,000 distinct CDR3 sequences, just under 25% of which appear only once. The antigens of these receptors remain unknown. Specimen: cultured PBMCs, collected from culture after CMV antigen stimulation. The origin of the receptors is a human donor in good health (CMV status not recorded). Some clones in this sample may be carry-over from other donors' samples.

This clonotype has just a few counts. This CDR3 is CSARPGLAGVRAQYF. The CDR3 coding sequence is TGCAGTGCCAGACCCGGACTAGCGGGAGTCCGGGCGCAGTATTTT. The J gene is TRBJ2-3, the V gene TRBV20-1; 13 bases fit TRBD2. Germline V gene data show CDR1 as DFQATT and CDR2 as SNEGSKA (reference sequence). The CDR3 totals 15 residues. V was clipped by 6 bases and J by 10 bases; unmatched bases: 13.

This clonotype was picked up a small number of times. This chain uses TRBV7-6 with TRBJ1-3; the D is unclear. The CDR3 runs 15 residues. Trimming cost V 0 bases and J 1 base, with 7 bases left between them. Germline CDR1 is SGHVS and CDR2 is FNYEAQ. The CDR3 here is CASSLALSSGNTIYF. The CDR3 DNA sequence: TGTGCCAGCAGCTTAGCTCTGTCATCTGGAAACACCATATATTTT.

This clonotype has at least ten counts. The rearrangement joins TRBV7-2 to TRBJ2-7, with 8 positions matching TRBD2. The CDR3 sequence is 17 residues long. CDR1 is SGHTA, CDR2 FQGNSA, per germline. The V segment lost 4 bases and the J segment 4 bases; nucleotides outside the gene matches: 15. Here the CDR3 DNA reads TGTGCCAGCAGCTCTACTTTACTTCGCGGGAGGTATTACGAGCAGTACTTC. It yields the protein CASSSTLLRGRYYEQYF.

The table lists this clonotype with a few counts. The chain carries TRBV7-2 and TRBJ2-1, with 8 positions matching TRBD1. The CDR3 runs to 14 residues. Trimming cost V 7 bases and J 7 bases; bases outside gene matches: 9. Germline V gives CDR1 SGHTA, CDR2 FQGNSA. This CDR3 reads CASTRDRPRNEQFF. The CDR3 DNA follows: TGTGCCAGCACCCGGGACAGGCCGCGGAATGAGCAGTTCTTC.

The rearrangement links TRBV6-2 or TRBV6-3 to TRBJ2-7, with TRBD2 matching over 8 bases. With V trimmed by 5 bases and J by 2 bases, 5 bases remained unmatched. Germline V gene lookup returns CDR1 MNHEY and CDR2 SVGEGT. This CDR3 has 14 amino acids. The CDR3 DNA reads TGTGCCAGCAGTAAGACTAGCGTTCCCTACGAGCAGTACGTC. It is translated as CASSKTSVPYEQYV.

V usage is TRBV7-9 and J usage is TRBJ2-6; possible D gene TRBD1, 10 bases. This CDR3 is built from 21 residues. V lost 6 bases to trimming and J lost 0 bases, with 27 bases between them. CDR1 is SEHNR and CDR2 is FQNEAQ in the germline V gene (reference sequence). The CDR3 sequence: CASSRPTGGFSGSSGANVLTF. CDR3 sequence (DNA): TGTGCCAGCAGTCGCCCGACAGGGGGCTTTAGCGGGAGCTCTGGGGCCAACGTCCTGACTTTC.

This clonotype turned up a few times. The CDR3 region is CSAIVPPSNEKLFF. The CDR3 DNA is TGCAGTGCTATTGTACCCCCTTCTAATGAAAAACTGTTTTTT. This chain joins TRBV20-1 and TRBJ1-4; no clear D gene. V was shortened by 4 bases and J by 3 bases, with 12 bases between the two germline ends. The CDR3 spans 14 residues. Looked up from germline, CDR1 is DFQATT and CDR2 is SNEGSKA (reference sequence).

This clonotype was seen only a few times. The chain combines TRBV6-1 with TRBJ2-6; 7 nucleotides line up with TRBD2. The CDR3 has 17 amino acids. Germline V lookup: CDR1 MNHNS, CDR2 SASEGT. V lost 8 bases and J lost 0; bases outside the gene matches: 10. CDR3 bases: TGTGCCAGCCTTAGACTAGCTTCGTCCTCTGGGGCCAACGTCCTGACTTTC. This translates into CASLRLASSSGANVLTF.

The chain uses TRBV20-1 and TRBJ1-2; TRBD1 is a possible D gene (5 bases). V was trimmed by 6 bases and J by 4 bases, leaving 12 bases between them. The germline gives CDR1 DFQATT, CDR2 SNEGSKA (reference sequence). The CDR3 contains 12 residues. The DNA for the CDR3 is TGCAGTGCGAGCCGGGGGAGCTATGGCTACACCTTC. Amino acids: CSASRGSYGYTF.

This clonotype has only a few counts. J is TRBJ2-7 and V is TRBV6-2 or TRBV6-3; D remains ambiguous. Germline V gene lookup returns CDR1 MNHEY and CDR2 SVGEGT. The length of the CDR3 is 11 residues. Trimming took 5 bases from V and 3 from J, leaving 5 bases between them. CDR3 sequence reads: CASSPHYEQYF. CDR3 nucleotide sequence: TGTGCCAGCAGTCCCCACTACGAGCAGTACTTC.

This clonotype turned up a few times. DNA of the CDR3: TGTGCCAGCACCGATACAGGGAGCCACCTTGGAGGCTACACCTTC. This translates into CASTDTGSHLGGYTF. The V gene is TRBV6-2 or TRBV6-3, the J gene TRBJ1-2, with D perhaps matching TRBD1 (6 bases). CDR3 length: 15 amino acids. Per germline, CDR1 MNHEY and CDR2 SVGEGT. The V gene lost 7 bases and the J gene lost 8 bases, with 23 bases spanning the gap.

DNA for the CDR3: TGTGCTAGTGCCCTCGACGGACCTTATGGCTACACCTTC. As protein: CASALDGPYGYTF. This chain uses TRBV12-5 with TRBJ1-2; no clear D gene. With 7 bases removed from V and 5 bases from J, the gap between germline ends came to 14 bases. Germline CDR1 is LGHNT and CDR2 is FRNRAP. The CDR3 has 13 amino acids.

This clonotype was counted ten times or more. The chain couples TRBV7-8 to TRBJ2-1; TRBD2 matches 12 bases. The CDR3 totals 16 residues. V shed 7 bases and J 8 bases; nucleotides not matched to a gene: 12. Germline CDR1 SGHVS, CDR2 FQNEAQ. CDR3 nucleotide sequence: TGTGCCAGCACCCCTCTTAGACTAGCGGGAGCCCATGAGCAGTTCTTC. This encodes CASTPLRLAGAHEQFF.

This chain links TRBV13 with TRBJ2-1; D is possibly TRBD2 (6 bases). The V gene's germline CDR1 is PRHDT and CDR2 FYEKMQ (reference sequence). V was pared by 2 bases and J by 0 bases, with 14 bases between. The CDR3 extends over 17 amino acids. The CDR3 nucleotides read TGTGCCAGCAGCTTATTGAGACTAGGGAGCTCCTACAATGAGCAGTTCTTC. It codes for CASSLLRLGSSYNEQFF.

The table lists this clonotype with a few counts. The J gene is TRBJ2-3, the V gene TRBV6-5; 9 bases map to TRBD2. V lost 1 base and J lost 4; bases outside the gene matches: 12. Germline V lookup: CDR1 MNHEY, CDR2 SVGAGI. CDR3 length: 18 amino acids. The chain's CDR3 is CASSYYSIAGVGADTQYF. CDR3 coding DNA: TGTGCCAGCAGTTACTATTCAATAGCGGGGGTCGGCGCAGATACGCAGTATTTT.

Comments on this clonotype: This may be a read error: a much more frequent sequence differs by one nucleotide. This rearrangement joins TRBV7-2 to TRBJ2-3; 9 positions agree with TRBD2. V was clipped by 2 bases and J by 10 bases; unmatched bases: 16. The germline V gene encodes CDR1 SGHTA and CDR2 FQGNSA. CDR3 length: 17 residues. The CDR3 region is CASSLRPLISGRYPQYF. As DNA, the CDR3 is TGTGCCAGCAGCTTACGCCCCCTGATTAGCGGGAGATATCCGCAGTATTTT.

This clonotype came up a few times. The rearrangement uses TRBV7-4 and TRBJ1-1; the D is unclear. This CDR3 spans 11 amino acids. Trimming took 2 bases from V and 8 from J, leaving 6 bases between them. The V gene's germline CDR1 is SGHVT and CDR2 SQSDAQ. This CDR3 reads CASSLNPEAFF. The CDR3, as DNA: TGTGCCAGCAGCTTAAATCCCGAAGCTTTCTTT.

The chain uses TRBV30 and TRBJ2-3; D is unresolved. Germline CDR1 GTSNPN, CDR2 SVGIG (reference sequence). The V end was cut by 8 bases, the J end by 3 bases, with 18 bases between. The CDR3 covers 14 residues. The CDR3 is CASEQVRKTDTQYF. As DNA, the CDR3 is TGTGCCAGTGAACAAGTCAGGAAAACAGATACGCAGTATTTT. Variable domain in full (rest from reference TRBV30 and TRBJ2-3): SQTIHQWPATLVQPVGSPLSLECTVEGTSNPNLYWYRQAAGRGLQLLFYSVGIGQISSEVPQNLSASRPQDRQFILSSKKLLLSDSGFYLCASEQVRKTDTQYFGPGTRLTVL.

V gene TRBV10-3 combines with J gene TRBJ2-5; 10 positions agree with TRBD2. V was clipped by 6 bases and J by 2 bases; unmatched bases: 15. The CDR3 contains 18 residues. CDR1 is ENHRY and CDR2 is SYGVKD in the germline V gene. The CDR3 spells CAISRRLAGESWQETQYF. The CDR3 nucleotides read TGTGCCATCAGCCGCCGGCTAGCGGGGGAAAGCTGGCAAGAGACCCAGTACTTC.

This clonotype was seen ten or more times. This rearrangement joins TRBV7-2 to TRBJ1-5; D gene uncertain. Trimming removed 3 bases at V and 2 bases at J, with 8 bases between. The CDR3 totals 14 residues. Germline V gene lookup returns CDR1 SGHTA and CDR2 FQGNSA. CDR3: CASSLLGGNQPQHF. CDR3 in DNA: TGTGCCAGCAGCTTGCTCGGGGGCAATCAGCCCCAGCATTTT.

The chain employs TRBV15 and TRBJ2-3; 14 bases are a match to TRBD2. Looked up from germline, CDR1 is LNHNV and CDR2 is YYDKDF (reference sequence). V shed 8 bases and J 4 bases; nucleotides not matched to a gene: 8. This CDR3 region has 16 residues. This CDR3 is CATSKGLAGVADTQYF. The CDR3 DNA reads as TGTGCCACCTCGAAGGGACTAGCGGGAGTAGCAGATACGCAGTATTTT.

The chain employs TRBV19 and TRBJ2-2, with D maybe TRBD1 (6 bases). The CDR3 totals 14 residues. The V end lost 6 bases, the J end lost 2 bases, and 10 bases lay between the germline ends. Germline CDR1 and CDR2: LNHDA and SQIVND (reference sequence). In DNA form, the CDR3 reads TGTGCCAGTAGAGGGACACGTAACACCGGGGAGCTGTTTTTT. Translating gives CASRGTRNTGELFF. The full variable domain, rest sourced from reference TRBV19 and TRBJ2-2, is DGGITQSPKYLFRKEGQNVTLSCEQNLNHDAMYWYRQDPGQGLRLIYYSQIVNDFQKGDIAEGYSVSREKKESFPLTVTSAQKNPTAFYLCASRGTRNTGELFFGEGSRLTVL.

This chain links TRBV11-2 with TRBJ2-3; 7 bases match TRBD1. The CDR3 contains 18 residues. In germline, CDR1 is SGHAT, CDR2 FQNNGV. V was pared by 5 bases and J by 0 bases, with 14 bases of the junction left unmatched. The CDR3 protein is CASSTYPMGQHSTDTQYF. Here the CDR3 DNA reads TGTGCCAGCAGCACATACCCCATGGGACAGCATAGCACAGATACGCAGTATTTT.

This clonotype was observed many times. The CDR3 DNA reads TGTGCCAGCAGCCAGGCGGGAGGGGGATTCATTAACACCGGGGAGCTGTTTTTT. Its translation: CASSQAGGGFINTGELFF. This chain joins TRBV11-2 and TRBJ2-2; TRBD2 matches at 9 bases. J was trimmed by 2 bases and V by 5 bases; bases with no gene match: 12. Germline assignment: CDR1 SGHAT and CDR2 FQNNGV. This CDR3 has 18 residues.

This clonotype was detected a few times. The chain combines TRBV11-2 with TRBJ2-1; D is undetermined. The germline V and J ends were trimmed by 2 bases and 0 bases, with 11 bases remaining between them. Germline lookup yields CDR1 SGHAT and CDR2 FQNNGV. This CDR3 region has 16 residues. This CDR3 reads CASSLRAASSYNEQFF. The CDR3 DNA is TGTGCCAGCAGCTTACGGGCTGCGAGCTCCTACAATGAGCAGTTCTTC.

This clonotype was seen a few times. The rearrangement uses TRBV24-1 and TRBJ1-2; TRBD1 is a possible D gene (6 bases). From germline, CDR1 is KGHDR and CDR2 SFDVKD. The CDR3 is 14 residues long. V lost 4 bases and J 4 bases, leaving 12 bases between the germline ends. The CDR3 sequence: CATSETGQFYGYTF. The CDR3 DNA reads TGTGCCACCAGTGAGACCGGACAGTTCTATGGCTACACCTTC.